This TCR beta chain derives from a study of blood T cell repertoires in COVID-19. Background on the study: Acute-phase and convalescent COVID-19 samples originated in the United States, Italy and Spain.

Assay used: immunoSEQ multiplex PCR; TCRdb lists only in-frame clones, some missing. Among about 480,000 clones, 88% were seen once, and the ten largest hold 1.8%. The cohort comprised adults aged roughly 18 to 95 years residing in approximately 25 US areas. The germline V gene encodes CDR1 SGHTA and CDR2 FQGNSA. Trimming cost V 6 bases and J 0 bases, with 12 bases left between them. The CDR3 length is 15 residues. This receptor was obtained from a woman aged 40 to 50 who had recovered from COVID-19. Input material: PBMCs or T cells enriched from blood (not recorded which). V gene TRBV7-2 combines with J gene TRBJ1-5; D remains unclear. This CDR3 reads CASSYSRDSNQPQHF. The CDR3 bases are TGTGCCAGCAGTTATTCGAGAGATAGCAATCAGCCCCAGCATTTT.